These 2 T cell receptor beta chains came from one sample sequenced in a study of early T cells in non-severe SARS-CoV-2 infection. From the 5' RACE reads, TCRdb called clonotypes with MiXCR, one entry per CDR3 protein. The sample lists 70,000 to 90,000 distinct CDR3 sequences, roughly a sixth occurring once. Sequencing was carried out using whole blood. These receptors came from an adult who was a healthcare worker with PCR-confirmed SARS-CoV-2 infection or an uninfected control (not recorded which).

In its sample, this clonotype was seen many times. This chain joins TRBV6-5 and TRBJ2-2; tentatively, D is TRBD2 (5 bases). Trimming took 6 bases from V and 6 from J, leaving 11 bases between them. Germline CDR1 reads MNHEY; CDR2 reads SVGAGI. The CDR3 spans 13 residues. The chain's CDR3 is CASSLRTPGELFF. The CDR3 nucleotides are TGTGCCAGCAGCCTCCGGACTCCCGGGGAGCTGTTTTTT.

This clonotype turned up a few times. The genes are TRBV12-3 or TRBV12-4 and TRBJ2-5; D gene uncertain. The CDR3 spans 13 residues. Trimming pared 3 bases from V and 5 bases from J, leaving 10 bases between. CDR3 DNA: TGTGCCAGCAGTTTTCTGGGAATCGAGACCCAGTACTTC. Amino acids: CASSFLGIETQYF.